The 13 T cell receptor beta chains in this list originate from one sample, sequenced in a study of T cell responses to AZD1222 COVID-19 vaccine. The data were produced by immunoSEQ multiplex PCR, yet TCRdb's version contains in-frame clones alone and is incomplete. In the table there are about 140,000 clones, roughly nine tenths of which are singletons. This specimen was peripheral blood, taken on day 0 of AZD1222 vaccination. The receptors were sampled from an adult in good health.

In DNA form, the CDR3 reads TGCAGCGCCGGCAGGGACAGGTCGTTCGATGGCTACACCTTC. This encodes CSAGRDRSFDGYTF. The V call is TRBV29-1, the J call TRBJ1-2; the match to TRBD1 covers 8 bases. Trimming removed 7 bases from V and 6 bases from J; junction bases left unmatched: 13. The CDR3 loop spans 14 amino acids. From germline, CDR1 is SQVTM and CDR2 ANQGSEA.

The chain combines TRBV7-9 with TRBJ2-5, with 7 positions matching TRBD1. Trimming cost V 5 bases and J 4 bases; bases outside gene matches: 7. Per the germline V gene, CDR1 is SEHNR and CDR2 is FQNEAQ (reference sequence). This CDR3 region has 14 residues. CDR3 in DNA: TGTGCCAGCAGCCCCCCCACAGGGGCAGAGACCCAGTACTTC. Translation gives CASSPPTGAETQYF.

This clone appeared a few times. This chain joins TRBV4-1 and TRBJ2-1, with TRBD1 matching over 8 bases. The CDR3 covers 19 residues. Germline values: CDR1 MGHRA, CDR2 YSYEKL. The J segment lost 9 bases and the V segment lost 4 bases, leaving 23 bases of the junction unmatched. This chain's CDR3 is CASSPFLDRAPQSLGEQFF. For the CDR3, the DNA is TGCGCCAGCAGCCCCTTCCTGGACAGGGCCCCGCAATCTTTGGGTGAGCAGTTCTTC.

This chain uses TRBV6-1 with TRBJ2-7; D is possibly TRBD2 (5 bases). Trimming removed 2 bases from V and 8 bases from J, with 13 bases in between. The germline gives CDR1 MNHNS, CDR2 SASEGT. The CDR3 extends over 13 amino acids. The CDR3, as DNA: TGTGCCAGCAGTGAATTGGGGTGGGAGCAGCAGTACTTC. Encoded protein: CASSELGWEQQYF.

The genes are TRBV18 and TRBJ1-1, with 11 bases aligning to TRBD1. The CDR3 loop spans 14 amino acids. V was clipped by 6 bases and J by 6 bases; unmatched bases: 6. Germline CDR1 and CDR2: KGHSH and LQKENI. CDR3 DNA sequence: TGTGCCAGCTCCTGGGACAGGGGGTCACCTGAAGCTTTCTTT. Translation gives CASSWDRGSPEAFF.

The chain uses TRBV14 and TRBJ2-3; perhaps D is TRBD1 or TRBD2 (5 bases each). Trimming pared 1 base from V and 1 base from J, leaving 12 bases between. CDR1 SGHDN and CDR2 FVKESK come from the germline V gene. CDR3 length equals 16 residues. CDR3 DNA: TGTGCCAGCAGCCAAGGAAGGGGACCCCGCACAGATACGCAGTATTTT. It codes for CASSQGRGPRTDTQYF.

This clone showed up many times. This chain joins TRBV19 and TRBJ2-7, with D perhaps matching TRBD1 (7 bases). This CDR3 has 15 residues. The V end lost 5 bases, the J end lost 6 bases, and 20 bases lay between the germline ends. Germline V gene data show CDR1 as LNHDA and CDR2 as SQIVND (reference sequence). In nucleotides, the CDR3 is TGTGCCAGTAGTTTCCAGGGGGGCCCCCTTTTCGAGCAGTACTTC. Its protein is CASSFQGGPLFEQYF.

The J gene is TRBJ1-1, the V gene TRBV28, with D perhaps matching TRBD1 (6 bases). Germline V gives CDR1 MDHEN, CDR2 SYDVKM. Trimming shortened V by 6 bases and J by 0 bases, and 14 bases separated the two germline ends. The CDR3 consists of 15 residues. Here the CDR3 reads CASRRQDGMNTEAFF. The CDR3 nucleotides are TGTGCCAGCAGACGACAGGACGGCATGAACACTGAAGCTTTCTTT.

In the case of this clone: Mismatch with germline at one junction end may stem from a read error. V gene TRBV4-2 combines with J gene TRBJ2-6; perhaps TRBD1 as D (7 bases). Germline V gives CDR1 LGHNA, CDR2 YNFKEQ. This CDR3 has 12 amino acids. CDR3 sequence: CASSQPGGRLAF. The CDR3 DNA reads TGTGCCAGCAGCCAACCAGGGGGGCGCTTGGCTTTC.

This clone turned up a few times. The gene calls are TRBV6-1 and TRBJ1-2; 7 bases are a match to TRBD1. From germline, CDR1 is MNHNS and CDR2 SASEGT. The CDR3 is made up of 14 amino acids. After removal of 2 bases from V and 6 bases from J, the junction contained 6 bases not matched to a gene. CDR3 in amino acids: CASSEYSGGDGYTF. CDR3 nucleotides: TGTGCCAGCAGTGAATATTCAGGGGGTGATGGCTACACCTTC.

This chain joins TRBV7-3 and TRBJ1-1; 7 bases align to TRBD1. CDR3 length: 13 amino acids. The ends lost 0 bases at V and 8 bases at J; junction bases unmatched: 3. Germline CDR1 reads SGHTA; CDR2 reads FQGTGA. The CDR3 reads CASSLTTGTEAFF. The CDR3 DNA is TGTGCCAGCAGCTTAACGACAGGGACCGAAGCTTTCTTT.

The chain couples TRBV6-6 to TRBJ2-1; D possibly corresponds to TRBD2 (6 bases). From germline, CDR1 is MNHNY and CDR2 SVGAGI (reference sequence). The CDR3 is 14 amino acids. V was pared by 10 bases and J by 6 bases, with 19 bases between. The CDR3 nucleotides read TGTGCCACCGCTGGGGGGAGTTTAAGCAATGAGCAGTTCTTC. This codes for CATAGGSLSNEQFF.

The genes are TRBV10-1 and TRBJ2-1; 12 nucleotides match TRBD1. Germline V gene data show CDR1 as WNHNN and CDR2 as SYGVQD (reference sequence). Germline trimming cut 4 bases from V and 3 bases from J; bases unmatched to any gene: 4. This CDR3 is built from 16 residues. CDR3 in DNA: TGCGCCAGCAGTGCCCGGGACAGGGGGCACTACAATGAGCAGTTCTTC. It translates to CASSARDRGHYNEQFF.